These 2 T cell receptor beta chains came from one sample sequenced in a study of blood T cell repertoires in COVID-19. TCRdb's table, derived via immunoSEQ multiplex PCR, lists solely in-frame clones and lacks some. The repertoire includes tens of thousands of clones, roughly 88% of them detected once, and 10% sits in the top ten. The sequenced sample was peripheral blood. The receptor source for this set is a young man with COVID-19, enrolled during active disease.

This chain uses TRBV10-3 with TRBJ1-1; maybe TRBD1 (6 bases). Trimming stripped 3 bases from V and 4 bases from J, with 18 bases between. This CDR3 contains 16 residues. The germline CDR1 and CDR2 sequences are ENHRY and SYGVKD. CDR3: CAISDPSTRGATEAFF. The CDR3 DNA reads as TGTGCCATCAGTGACCCCTCCACGCGGGGGGCCACTGAAGCTTTCTTT.

The chain links TRBV6-2 or TRBV6-3 to TRBJ2-5; TRBD2 might be the D (6 bases). This CDR3 contains 14 residues. Per the germline V gene, CDR1 is MNHEY and CDR2 is SVGEGT. Trimming removed 2 bases from V and 4 bases from J, with 11 bases in between. The CDR3, as DNA: TGTGCCAGCAGTTACGTGGGAGGAGGAGAGACCCAGTACTTC. The encoded protein is CASSYVGGGETQYF.